This TCR beta chain was recorded in a study of cytomegalovirus exposure and HLA in healthy donors (dated by TCRdb to about 2017). Notes on the research overall: The 500 to 800 repertoires of the first cohort and the 95 to 150 validation repertoires were produced on the same platform, according to a later analysis. The aim of the study was to test whether cataloging public T cell receptors could identify signatures of past pathogen exposure. Besides the first cohort of approximately 670 subjects, a separate validation cohort made up of over a hundred different subjects was used. To predict cytomegalovirus infection status, the study brought together high-throughput TCR immunosequencing, statistical association of individual TCRs with disease status, and machine learning. Paper-wide results and their limitations: In vitro tests confirmed that a few of the cytomegalovirus-associated TCR beta chains recognize cytomegalovirus antigens. Cytomegalovirus status was reported to be diagnosed by the classifier with high specificity and sensitivity in both the original and validation cohorts. In a later analysis, TCRs clustered in the first cohort were found to also tend to co-occur in the 130 or so validation repertoires, with 85% to 95% of cluster scores above 0. A total of 164 TCR beta chains were listed by the study as associated with cytomegalovirus. The authors suggested that the approach could potentially be generalized to other disease states and immunological phenotypes. Most TCR sequences were seen in very few donors, while some public TCRs were found in many individuals. All 120 repertoires were used to score co-occurrence in the validation cohort in a later analysis, because that analysis had no HLA typing for the cohort.

In regard to this clone: Its antigen is currently not known. Within one base of it there is no much larger clone, and no base qualities were kept.

The library was prepared using the immunoSEQ multiplex PCR assay. Under the source paper's analysis protocol: To diagnose cytomegalovirus status from the catalog of TCR beta chain sequences, a statistical classification framework was built. TCRdb mirrors the immuneACCESS table, restricted to in-frame sequences. Some clones are absent from its copies; in checked studies, under half trace to an unresolved V gene, and the reason for the others is unknown. That table supplies the V and J calls and clone size; D and trimming were determined from the DNA. Within this sample are approximately 60,000 clones, with 92% of them counted one time only. Clones ranked in the top ten supply over 1% of the sample. Separate from the roughly 700-subject first cohort, the validation cohort of more than 90 subjects was the group to which the donors belonged. From the cysteine through the phenylalanine, the CDR3 covers 14 amino acids. Here the CDR3 DNA is all that survives: 42 bases in frame from base 1. The junction shows trimming of 6 bases on V and 3 bases on J, and the gene matches do not reach 4 bases of it. The germline V gene yields SGHVS for CDR1 and FNYEAQ for CDR2.

Sequencing was done on a sample of PBMCs. This receptor was taken from a woman between 18 and 29 years old in good health and CMV-seronegative. Rearrangement joined TRBV7-6 to TRBJ2-3, with 9 bases matching TRBD1. The DNA reads as follows: TGTGCCAGCAGACCGGGGACAGGGACAGATACGCAGTATTTT. Its protein is CASRPGTGTDTQYF.